This T cell receptor beta chain was sequenced in a study of T cell responses to AZD1222 COVID-19 vaccine. Study-level findings and limits: Only a handful of individuals given AZD1222 were seropositive at baseline. A mostly white British donor set with more females was recruited, and clonal diversity was possibly underestimated. Among vaccine-associated CD4 TCRs, coverage spanned spike, with dominance at 160-218 and 743-854. Breadth and depth of Spike-specific TCRs rose after two AZD1222 doses.

Of note for this clone: Its antigen remains unknown.

The protocol was immunoSEQ multiplex PCR, while the TCRdb copy is restricted to in-frame clones and leaves out a portion. The sample has about 180,000 clones, roughly nine tenths seen once. The clonotype originates from an adult in good health. The sample was peripheral blood, taken on day 0 of AZD1222 vaccination.

The CDR3 DNA sequence: TGTGCCAGCGGATCTAGCGGGGGTCCTGAAGAGACCCAGTACTTC. Its translation: CASGSSGGPEETQYF. The chain is built from TRBV4-2 and TRBJ2-5, with 10 bases aligning to TRBD2. The CDR3 has 15 amino acids. V gave up 8 bases and J gave up 3 bases; unmatched junction bases: 9. Germline assignment: CDR1 LGHNA and CDR2 YNFKEQ.